This T cell receptor beta chain was retrieved from a study of early T cells in non-severe SARS-CoV-2 infection. Germline CDR1 is DFQATT and CDR2 is SNEGSKA (reference sequence). Unmatched junction bases numbered 7, after V lost 1 base and J lost 8 bases. The CDR3 runs to 14 residues. This clonotype appeared many times. What it binds is unknown. Findings and limits, study-wide: Private and CD4 specificities were missed by VDJdb matching, which favored anti-spike CD8 responses.

One entry per CDR3 protein results from TCRdb running MiXCR on the 5' RACE reads. This sample has some 77,000 distinct CDR3 sequences, with around 10% found just once. The V call is TRBV20-1, the J call TRBJ2-1; 8 bases agree with TRBD2. The source is an adult who was a healthcare worker with PCR-confirmed SARS-CoV-2 infection or an uninfected control (not recorded which). The donor label of this sample is uncertain. Here the sequenced sample was whole blood, taken at baseline. The CDR3 bases are TGCAGTGCTAGAGGTGGCGGGGGGAACGATGAGCAGTTCTTC. Translation gives CSARGGGGNDEQFF.